The entry below describes one TCR beta chain. The antigen is not known. The source of the sample is a study of graft-versus-host responses after intestinal transplantation. About the research overall: Recipients underwent multivisceral, liver-intestinal, or isolated intestinal transplants. Induction with anti-thymocyte globulin, then tacrolimus and steroids for around three years, was given to all recipients. Study results and caveats: High graft-versus-host to host-versus-graft T cell clonal ratios marked allografts of patients with graft-donor macrochimerism.

The assay was immunoSEQ multiplex PCR, and TCRdb's table has in-frame clones only and misses some. The sample contains about 25,000 clones, more than 80% of which appear only once. The length of the CDR3 is 15 residues. V was pared by 1 base and J by 3 bases, with 12 bases between. Germline loops: CDR1 SGHAT, CDR2 FQDESV (reference sequence). Specimen: PBMCs, collected 18 days after transplant. The V and J genes are TRBV11-1 and TRBJ1-2; D might be TRBD1 (5 bases). The origin of this receptor is a human patient who received an intestinal transplant, so some T cells may come from the graft donor. The CDR3 DNA reads as TGTGCCAGCAGCTTAGGACAGTATGGAGACTATGGCTACACCTTC. Translation: CASSLGQYGDYGYTF.